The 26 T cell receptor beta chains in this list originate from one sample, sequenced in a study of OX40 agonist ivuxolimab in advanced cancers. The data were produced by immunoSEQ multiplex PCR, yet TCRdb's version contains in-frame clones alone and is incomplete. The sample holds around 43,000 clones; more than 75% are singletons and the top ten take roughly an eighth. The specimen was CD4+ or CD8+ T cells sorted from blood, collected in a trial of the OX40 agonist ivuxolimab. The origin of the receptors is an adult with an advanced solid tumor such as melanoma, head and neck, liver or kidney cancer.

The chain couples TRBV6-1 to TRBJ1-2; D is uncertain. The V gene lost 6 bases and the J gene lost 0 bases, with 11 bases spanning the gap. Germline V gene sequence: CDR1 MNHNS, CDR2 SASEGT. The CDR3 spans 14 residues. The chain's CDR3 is CASSPPGSNYGYTF. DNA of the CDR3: TGTGCCAGCAGCCCCCCGGGGTCTAACTATGGCTACACCTTC.

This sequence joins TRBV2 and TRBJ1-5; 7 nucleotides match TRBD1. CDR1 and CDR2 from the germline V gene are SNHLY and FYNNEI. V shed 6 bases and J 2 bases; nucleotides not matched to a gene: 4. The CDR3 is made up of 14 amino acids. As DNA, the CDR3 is TGTGCCAGCAGAGTTACAGGGGGCAATCAGCCCCAGCATTTT. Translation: CASRVTGGNQPQHF.

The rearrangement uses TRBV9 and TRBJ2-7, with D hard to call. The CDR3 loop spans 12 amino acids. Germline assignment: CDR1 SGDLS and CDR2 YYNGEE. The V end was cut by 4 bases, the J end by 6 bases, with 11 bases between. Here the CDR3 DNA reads TGTGCCAGCAGCTCCTCCGGTGGCGAGCAGTACTTC. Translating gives CASSSSGGEQYF.

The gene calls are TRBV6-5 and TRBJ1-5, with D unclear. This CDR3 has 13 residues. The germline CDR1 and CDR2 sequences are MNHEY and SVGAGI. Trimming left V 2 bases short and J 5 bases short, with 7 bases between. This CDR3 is CASSYQEDQPQHF. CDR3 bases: TGTGCCAGCAGTTACCAGGAAGATCAGCCCCAGCATTTT.

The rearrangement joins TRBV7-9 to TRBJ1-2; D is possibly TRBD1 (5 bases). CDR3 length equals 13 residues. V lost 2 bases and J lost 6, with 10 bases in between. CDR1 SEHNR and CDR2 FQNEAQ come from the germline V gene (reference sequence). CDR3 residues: CASSLWGPHGYTF. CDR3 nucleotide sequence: TGTGCCAGCAGCTTATGGGGACCTCATGGCTACACCTTC.

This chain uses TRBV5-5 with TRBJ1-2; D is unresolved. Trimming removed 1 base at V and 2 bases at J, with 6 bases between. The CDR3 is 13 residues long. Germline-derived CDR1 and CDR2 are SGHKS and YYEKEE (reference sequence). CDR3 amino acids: CASSLRENYGYTF. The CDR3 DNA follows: TGTGCCAGCAGCTTGAGGGAGAACTATGGCTACACCTTC.

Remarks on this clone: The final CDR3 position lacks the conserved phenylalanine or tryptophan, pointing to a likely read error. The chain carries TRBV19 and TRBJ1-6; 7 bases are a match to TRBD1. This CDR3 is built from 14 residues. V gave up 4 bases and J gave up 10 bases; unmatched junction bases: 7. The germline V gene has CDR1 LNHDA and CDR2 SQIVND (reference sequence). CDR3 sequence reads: CASSKSGTASPLHL. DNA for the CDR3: TGTGCCAGTAGTAAGTCTGGGACAGCATCACCCCTCCACCTT.

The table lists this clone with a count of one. The CDR3 nucleotides read TGCGCCAGCAGCCAAGTGCGGGGGTACACAGATACGCAGTATTTT. Amino acids: CASSQVRGYTDTQYF. The gene calls are TRBV4-1 and TRBJ2-3; TRBD2 aligns across 7 bases. This CDR3 is 15 amino acids long. Per the germline V gene, CDR1 is MGHRA and CDR2 is YSYEKL. J was trimmed by 2 bases and V by 1 base; bases with no gene match: 3.

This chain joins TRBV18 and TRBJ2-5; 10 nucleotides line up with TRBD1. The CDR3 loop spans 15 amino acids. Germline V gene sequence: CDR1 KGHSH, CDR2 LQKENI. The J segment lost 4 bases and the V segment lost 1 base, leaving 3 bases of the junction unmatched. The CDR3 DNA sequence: TGTGCCAGCTCACCACTCGGACAGGGGGTAGAGACCCAGTACTTC. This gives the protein CASSPLGQGVETQYF.

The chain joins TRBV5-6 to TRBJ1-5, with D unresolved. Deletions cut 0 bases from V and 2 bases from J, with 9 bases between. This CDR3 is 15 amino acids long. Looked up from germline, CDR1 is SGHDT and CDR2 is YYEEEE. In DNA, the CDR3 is TGTGCCAGCAGCTTGGGGGGATTTGGCAATCAGCCCCAGCATTTT. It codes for CASSLGGFGNQPQHF.

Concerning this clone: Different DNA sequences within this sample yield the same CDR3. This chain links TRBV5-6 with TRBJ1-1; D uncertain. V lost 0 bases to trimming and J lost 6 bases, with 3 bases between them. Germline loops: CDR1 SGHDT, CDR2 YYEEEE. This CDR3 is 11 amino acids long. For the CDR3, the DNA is TGTGCCAGCAGCTTGGGAGCTGAAGCTTTCTTT. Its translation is CASSLGAEAFF. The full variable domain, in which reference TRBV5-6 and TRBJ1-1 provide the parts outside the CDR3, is DAGVTQSPTHLIKTRGQQVTLRCSPKSGHDTVSWYQQALGQGPQFIFQYYEEEERQRGNFPDRFSGHQFPNYSSELNVNALLLGDSALYLCASSLGAEAFFGQGTRLTVV.

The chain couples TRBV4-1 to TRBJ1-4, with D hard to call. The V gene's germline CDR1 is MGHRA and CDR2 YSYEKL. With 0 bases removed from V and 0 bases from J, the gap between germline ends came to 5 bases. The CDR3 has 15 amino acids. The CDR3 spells CASSQDSATNEKLFF. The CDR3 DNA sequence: TGCGCCAGCAGCCAAGACAGCGCAACTAATGAAAAACTGTTTTTT.

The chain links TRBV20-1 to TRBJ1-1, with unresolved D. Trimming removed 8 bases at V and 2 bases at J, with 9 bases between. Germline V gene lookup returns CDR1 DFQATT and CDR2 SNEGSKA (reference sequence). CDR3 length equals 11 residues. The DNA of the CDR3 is TGCAGTTCGGTTATAAACACTGAAGCTTTCTTT. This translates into CSSVINTEAFF.

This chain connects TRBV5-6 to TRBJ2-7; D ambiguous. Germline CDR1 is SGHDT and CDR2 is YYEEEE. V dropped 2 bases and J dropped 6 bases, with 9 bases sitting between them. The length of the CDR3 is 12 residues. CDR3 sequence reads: CASSFIQSEQYF. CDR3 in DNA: TGTGCCAGCAGCTTTATCCAGTCCGAGCAGTACTTC.

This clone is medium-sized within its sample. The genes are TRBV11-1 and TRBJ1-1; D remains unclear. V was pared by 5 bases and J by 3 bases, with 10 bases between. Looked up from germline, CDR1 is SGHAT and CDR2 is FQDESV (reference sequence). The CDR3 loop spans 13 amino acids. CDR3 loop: CASSAREDTEAFF. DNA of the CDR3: TGTGCCAGCAGCGCCCGAGAAGACACTGAAGCTTTCTTT.

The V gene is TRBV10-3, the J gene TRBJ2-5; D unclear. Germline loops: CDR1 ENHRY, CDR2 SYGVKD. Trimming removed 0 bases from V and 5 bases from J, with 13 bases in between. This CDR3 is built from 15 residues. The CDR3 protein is CAISESLLLGETQYF. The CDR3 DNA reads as TGTGCCATCAGTGAGTCGCTTCTCTTGGGGGAGACCCAGTACTTC.

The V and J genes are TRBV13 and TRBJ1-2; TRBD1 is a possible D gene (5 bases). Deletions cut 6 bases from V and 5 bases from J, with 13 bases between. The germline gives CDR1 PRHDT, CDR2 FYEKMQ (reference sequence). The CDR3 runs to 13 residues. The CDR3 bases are TGTGCCAGCAGGGGGGTGGGGTTGTATGGCTACACCTTC. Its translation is CASRGVGLYGYTF.

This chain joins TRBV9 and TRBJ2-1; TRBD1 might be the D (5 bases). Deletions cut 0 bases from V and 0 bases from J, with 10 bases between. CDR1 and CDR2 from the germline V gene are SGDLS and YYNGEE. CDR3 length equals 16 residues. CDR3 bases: TGTGCCAGCAGCGTAGTACAGGCCAGCTCCTACAATGAGCAGTTCTTC. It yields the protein CASSVVQASSYNEQFF.

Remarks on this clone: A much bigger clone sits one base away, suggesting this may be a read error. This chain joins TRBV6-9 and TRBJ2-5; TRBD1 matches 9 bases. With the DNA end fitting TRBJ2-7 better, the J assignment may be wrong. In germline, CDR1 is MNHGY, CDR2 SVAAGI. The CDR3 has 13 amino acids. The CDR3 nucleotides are TGTGCCAGCAGTTCCGGGACAGGGTACGAGCAGTACTTC. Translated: CASSSGTGYEQYF.

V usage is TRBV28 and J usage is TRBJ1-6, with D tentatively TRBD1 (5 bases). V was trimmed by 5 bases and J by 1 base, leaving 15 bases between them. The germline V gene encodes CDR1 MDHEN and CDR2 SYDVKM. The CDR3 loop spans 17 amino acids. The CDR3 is CASSLPSQGSYNSPLHF. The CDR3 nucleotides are TGTGCCAGCAGTCTACCGTCGCAGGGTTCCTATAATTCACCCCTCCACTTT.

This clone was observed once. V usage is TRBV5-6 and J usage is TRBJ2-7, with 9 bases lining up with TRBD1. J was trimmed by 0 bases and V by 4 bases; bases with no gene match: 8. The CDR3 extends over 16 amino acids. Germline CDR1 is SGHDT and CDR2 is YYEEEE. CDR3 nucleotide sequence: TGTGCCAGCAGCCCCCTGACAGGGGGTTCCTCCTACGAGCAGTACTTC. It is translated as CASSPLTGGSSYEQYF.

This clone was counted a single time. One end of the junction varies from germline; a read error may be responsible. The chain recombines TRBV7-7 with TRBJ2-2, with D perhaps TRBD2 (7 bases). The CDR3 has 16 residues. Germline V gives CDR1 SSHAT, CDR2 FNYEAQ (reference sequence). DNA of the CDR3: TGTGCTAGCAGCAGGGGACTACCTACGAACACCGGGGAGCTGTTTTTT. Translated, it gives CASSRGLPTNTGELFF.

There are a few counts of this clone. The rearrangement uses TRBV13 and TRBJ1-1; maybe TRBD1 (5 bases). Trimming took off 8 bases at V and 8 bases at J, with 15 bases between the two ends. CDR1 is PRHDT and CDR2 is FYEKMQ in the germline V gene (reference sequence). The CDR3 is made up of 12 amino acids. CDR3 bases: TGTGCCAGCGGATCGGAGGGGTTCGAAGCTTTCTTT. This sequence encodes CASGSEGFEAFF.

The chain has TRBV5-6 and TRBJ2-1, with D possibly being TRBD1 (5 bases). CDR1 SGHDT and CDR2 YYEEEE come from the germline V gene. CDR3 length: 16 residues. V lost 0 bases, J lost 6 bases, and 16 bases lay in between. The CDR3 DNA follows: TGTGCCAGCAGCTTGGTAGGGCAGGGCGCGAGCAATGAGCAGTTCTTC. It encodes CASSLVGQGASNEQFF.

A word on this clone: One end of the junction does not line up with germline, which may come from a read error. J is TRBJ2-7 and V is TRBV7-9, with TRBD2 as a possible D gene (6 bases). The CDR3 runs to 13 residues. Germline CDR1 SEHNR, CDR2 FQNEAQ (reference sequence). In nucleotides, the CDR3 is TGTGTCAGCAGCTTAGCGGACTCCTACGAGCAGTACTTC. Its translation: CVSSLADSYEQYF.

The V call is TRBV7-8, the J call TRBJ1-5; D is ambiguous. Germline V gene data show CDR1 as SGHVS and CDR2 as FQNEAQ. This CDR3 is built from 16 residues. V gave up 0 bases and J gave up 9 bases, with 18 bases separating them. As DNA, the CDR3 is TGTGCCAGCAGCTTAGCGGCTCCCCTTTCAATCACGCCCCAGCATTTT. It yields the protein CASSLAAPLSITPQHF.